This T cell receptor beta chain was captured by sequencing in a study of shared clonotypes between healthy human individuals. Whole-study findings and limits: Limitation of the genetic and exposure-history diversity represented came from the few donors.

All donors qualified as healthy HIV-negative adults and had experienced no recent acute infections or vaccinations. Naive CD4+ cells were CD45RA-selected; the remaining cells were memory. Genomic DNA of each subset was evenly split across several immunoSEQ plates. Repertoires were generated with immunoSEQ multiplex PCR, while TCRdb's copy carries only in-frame clones and drops some. The data show more than 2 million clones, 85% to 95% seen once. A remark on this clone: Its antigen is as yet unknown.

The CDR3 sequence is 17 residues long. Trimming at V came to 3 bases and at J to 4 bases, leaving 8 bases not matched to a gene. Germline assignment: CDR1 LGHNA and CDR2 YNFKEQ. The sequence was collected from a man younger than 35 in good health. The chain is built from TRBV4-2 and TRBJ2-2; 10 bases align to TRBD1. Sequencing input: naive CD4+ T cells sorted from blood. Noted subset: CD45RA+ positively selected. In nucleotides, the CDR3 is TGTGCCAGCAGCCACCGCGGACAGGGGGATACCACCGGGGAGCTGTTTTTT. Protein: CASSHRGQGDTTGELFF.